Below, 5 T cell receptor beta chains from the same sample are listed, as sequenced in a study of T cells in Graves' hyperthyroidism and ophthalmopathy. The investigators amplified TCR beta CDR3 regions from RNA transcripts. In the first-round RT-PCR of the TCR CDR3, the HTBI primer set was used. MiXCR, applied by TCRdb to the multiplex PCR reads, yields one record per CDR3 protein. Of under 400,000 distinct CDR3 sequences listed, roughly 15% are singletons. Sample: blood. The receptors were gathered from a woman aged 60-75 years with Graves' ophthalmopathy.

In this sample, this clonotype turned up many times. The gene calls are TRBV7-9 and TRBJ2-6; no clear D. V gave up 0 bases and J gave up 4 bases, with 4 bases separating them. Looked up from germline, CDR1 is SEHNR and CDR2 is FQNEAQ (reference sequence). CDR3 length: 14 residues. CDR3 residues: CASSLADGANVLTF. DNA of the CDR3: TGTGCCAGCAGCTTAGCGGACGGGGCCAACGTCCTGACTTTC.

This clonotype was counted ten times or more. The V and J genes are TRBV5-1 and TRBJ1-2, with D perhaps TRBD1 (6 bases). CDR3 length: 13 amino acids. V was clipped by 0 bases and J by 4 bases, with 7 bases between them. Germline lookup yields CDR1 SGHRS and CDR2 YFSETQ. The CDR3 here is CASSLGDTYGYTF. The CDR3 bases are TGCGCCAGCAGCTTGGGGGACACCTATGGCTACACCTTC. The full variable domain, completed using reference TRBV5-1 and TRBJ1-2, is KAGVTQTPRYLIKTRGQQVTLSCSPISGHRSVSWYQQTPGQGLQFLFEYFSETQRNKGNFPGRFSGRQFSNSRSEMNVSTLELGDSALYLCASSLGDTYGYTFGSGTRLTVV.

This clonotype was seen many times. The J gene is TRBJ2-7, the V gene TRBV20-1; 7 bases are a match to TRBD2. The ends lost 6 bases at V and 0 bases at J; junction bases unmatched: 11. The V gene's germline CDR1 is DFQATT and CDR2 SNEGSKA (reference sequence). The CDR3 runs 15 residues. CDR3 region: CSARRGGASSYEQYF. For the CDR3, the DNA is TGCAGTGCCCGAAGGGGAGGGGCGAGCTCCTACGAGCAGTACTTC.

This chain joins TRBV24-1 and TRBJ1-2; no clear D. CDR3 length equals 12 residues. V was clipped by 3 bases and J by 8 bases, with 9 bases between them. Germline V lookup: CDR1 KGHDR, CDR2 SFDVKD. Here the CDR3 reads CATSDISGGYTF. CDR3 nucleotide sequence: TGTGCCACCAGTGATATTTCGGGGGGCTACACCTTC.

This chain joins TRBV18 and TRBJ2-7; a possible D gene is TRBD1 (6 bases). Germline V gene lookup returns CDR1 KGHSH and CDR2 LQKENI. The CDR3 loop spans 18 amino acids. The ends were cut back, 3 bases at V and 3 bases at J, with 24 bases in the middle. The CDR3 nucleotides are TGTGCCAGCTCACCTCTGGGTGGGTTTTCGACAGGTGGCTACGAGCAGTACTTC. This sequence encodes CASSPLGGFSTGGYEQYF.